This TCR beta chain was sequenced for a study of T cell responses to AZD1222 COVID-19 vaccine (dated by TCRdb to 2020 to 2023). About the investigation overall: AZD1222 recipients given second doses at about 4 weeks or at about 12 weeks were pooled, since spike-specific TCR depth and breadth were not found to differ between the two schedules. A total of more than 230 trial participants underwent TCR sequencing, of whom about 210 had received two doses of AZD1222 and 26 had received two doses of the MenACWY control vaccine. Enrollment into the trials was organized by age into subgroups of 18-55, 56-69 and 70-plus years, and those subgroups contained roughly 150, 30 and 60 TCR-sequenced participants, respectively.

The CDR3 regions of human TCRbeta chains were analyzed by immunosequencing. Turning to the authors' computational methods: TCRs in the repertoires were matched against a reference library of SARS-CoV-2-specific TCRs that had been generated with the MIRA antigen-specificity platform. Breadth was defined as the fraction of unique TCRs that were SARS-CoV-2-associated, and depth was defined as the fraction of total T cells that were SARS-CoV-2-associated. Using the MIRA data, each spike-specific TCR was mapped to the spike region that the TCR reacts to and placed in a CD4 or CD8 class. Log10-transformed breadth and depth values were compared by one-way ANOVA with Sidak's multiple comparisons tests. The table was pulled from immuneACCESS by TCRdb, which kept in-frame rearrangements only. Such tables lose some clones; where checked, under half of the loss comes from unresolved V genes, and the rest has no known cause. V, J and clone size are those of that table, while D and trimming were read from the DNA. The sample contains some 150,000 clones, around 88% of them found a single time. Approximately 3.7% of the sample goes to the ten largest clones.

The time point label on this specimen signifies: baseline before first vaccination. The vaccinee samples were drawn from two UK trials, COV001 and COV002, one of which was a single-blind randomized controlled phase 2/3 trial testing AZD1222 (ChAdOx1 nCoV-19) in healthy adults. Trial participant PBMC samples were collected at day 0 and day 28 after the second dose for TCRbeta chain sequencing. Study-level results and caveats: The whole spike protein was spanned by vaccine-associated CD4 TCRs, and dominant responses were seen in regions 160-218 and 743-854. Conclusions about previously exposed vaccinees are limited because only five to seven AZD1222 recipients were SARS-CoV-2 seropositive at baseline. Spike-specific TCR breadth and depth rose significantly after two AZD1222 doses compared with day 0 and with MenACWY recipients. Epitopes outside the regions mutated in the B.1.351 and B.1.1.7 variants were reportedly recognized by nearly half of the unique spike-specific TCRs. Participants were mostly white British, with more females than males. The authors suggested clonal diversity may have been underestimated. In the small 56-69-year group, the increase in depth fell short of significance, most likely because of low power. Because no day 14 peak-response samples were available, repertoires were characterized only after the peak T cell response.

To note about this clone: Its antigen specificity is not known. Qualities for individual bases were not recorded, and no much larger clone is one base off.

Sequenced here: peripheral blood, sampled on day 0 of AZD1222 vaccination. This receptor was obtained from an adult in good health.

Here the CDR3 is given as CASSVGPSIREGAAETQYF. The bases read TGTGCCAGCAGCGTAGGCCCCTCTATAAGGGAAGGGGCGGCGGAGACCCAGTACTTC. Here the chain combines TRBV9 and TRBJ2-5; the D gene is perhaps TRBD1, on 5 matching bases. The germline V gene provides CDR1 SGDLS and CDR2 YYNGEE. The junction carries 26 bases between V and J, which are trimmed by 0 bases and 5 bases respectively. Reading from cysteine to phenylalanine, the CDR3 counts 19 amino acids. The retained sequence is limited to the CDR3, 57 bases, with the frame set at the first base.